The 17 T cell receptor beta chains presented below share a single source sample, sequenced in a study of T-cell memory formation after mild COVID-19. TCRdb re-called the 5' RACE reads through MiXCR, storing one row per CDR3 protein. The top ten clones hold approximately 21% of a sample with roughly 400,000 distinct CDR3 sequences, more than 15% of them seen once. What was sequenced was PBMCs or a T cell subset sorted from them (not recorded which). The receptors stem from a man younger than 35 who had mild COVID-19 (a few samples of this study predate the infection). Cell type and time point are not known.

The V and J genes are TRBV5-1 and TRBJ1-2; 8 bases fit TRBD1. Germline V gene lookup returns CDR1 SGHRS and CDR2 YFSETQ. The V and J ends lost 1 base and 7 bases, in that order; junction bases with no gene match: 6. This CDR3 is 14 amino acids long. CDR3 amino acids: CASSLSGTGGGYTF. The CDR3 DNA sequence: TGCGCCAGCAGCTTGTCGGGGACAGGAGGTGGCTACACCTTC. The entire variable domain, with the rest obtained from reference TRBV5-1 and TRBJ1-2, is as follows: KAGVTQTPRYLIKTRGQQVTLSCSPISGHRSVSWYQQTPGQGLQFLFEYFSETQRNKGNFPGRFSGRQFSNSRSEMNVSTLELGDSALYLCASSLSGTGGGYTFGSGTRLTVV.

The table lists this clonotype with many counts. This chain uses TRBV27 with TRBJ1-1; 10 bases map to TRBD1. The CDR3 consists of 15 residues. J gave up 1 base and V 2 bases, and 1 base lay outside the gene matches. Germline-derived CDR1 and CDR2 are MNHEY and SMNVEV (reference sequence). CDR3 in amino acids: CASSLGTGANTEAFF. CDR3 DNA sequence: TGTGCCAGCAGTTTAGGGACAGGGGCGAACACTGAAGCTTTCTTT.

This clonotype was seen more than once but under ten times. The gene calls are TRBV7-9 and TRBJ2-1, with TRBD2 as a possible D gene (6 bases). V dropped 3 bases and J dropped 4 bases, with 10 bases sitting between them. The CDR3 loop spans 14 amino acids. Looked up from germline, CDR1 is SEHNR and CDR2 is FQNEAQ (reference sequence). The CDR3, as DNA: TGTGCCAGCAGCTTGATTGCGGGGTACAATGAGCAGTTCTTC. This encodes CASSLIAGYNEQFF.

V and J are TRBV24-1 and TRBJ1-1; TRBD1 might be the D (6 bases). V lost 8 bases to trimming and J lost 3 bases, with 9 bases between them. Germline values: CDR1 KGHDR, CDR2 SFDVKD. The CDR3 covers 12 residues. The chain's CDR3 is CATMGGHTEAFF. In DNA, the CDR3 is TGTGCCACCATGGGGGGCCACACTGAAGCTTTCTTT.

This clonotype has a handful of counts. The V gene is TRBV7-3, the J gene TRBJ2-3; 10 bases are shared with TRBD2. V lost 5 bases, J lost 6 bases, and 8 bases stayed unmatched. Germline V gene data show CDR1 as SGHTA and CDR2 as FQGTGA. The length of the CDR3 is 15 residues. Here the CDR3 DNA reads TGTGCCAGCAGCGCCCTAGCGGGGGTTGGGGATACGCAGTATTTT. It specifies CASSALAGVGDTQYF.

The chain joins TRBV5-1 to TRBJ1-2, with 7 bases matching TRBD1. Germline V lookup: CDR1 SGHRS, CDR2 YFSETQ. This CDR3 has 15 residues. Germline trimming cut 3 bases from V and 5 bases from J; bases unmatched to any gene: 10. CDR3 sequence reads: CASSSSGGMRYGYTF. The CDR3 bases are TGCGCCAGCAGCTCATCAGGGGGGATGCGGTATGGCTACACCTTC.

The V and J genes are TRBV7-3 and TRBJ2-7, with TRBD1 matching over 10 bases. The length of the CDR3 is 16 residues. From germline, CDR1 is SGHTA and CDR2 FQGTGA. V shed 6 bases and J 4 bases; nucleotides not matched to a gene: 12. Here the CDR3 reads CASRSHHRDRGYEQYV. The CDR3 DNA reads TGTGCCAGCAGATCGCACCACCGGGACAGGGGATACGAGCAGTACGTC.

This clonotype was counted only a few times. The V gene is TRBV5-5, the J gene TRBJ1-2, with a possible D match to TRBD1 (5 bases). Trimming took 5 bases from V and 2 from J, leaving 13 bases between them. Germline assignment: CDR1 SGHKS and CDR2 YYEKEE (reference sequence). This CDR3 comprises 14 residues. CDR3 nucleotides: TGTGCCAGCAGGCGTACGGGACCGAACTATGGCTACACCTTC. Translating gives CASRRTGPNYGYTF.

V and J are TRBV3-1 and TRBJ2-3; D ambiguous. Trimming took off 0 bases at V and 2 bases at J, with 9 bases between the two ends. The CDR3 has 15 amino acids. Germline V CDR1 and CDR2: LGHDT, YNNKEL (reference sequence). CDR3 in amino acids: CASSQDTRYTDTQYF. The CDR3 region has the DNA TGTGCCAGCAGCCAAGATACCAGGTACACAGATACGCAGTATTTT.

The rearrangement links TRBV6-1 to TRBJ1-1; 9 bases map to TRBD1. This CDR3 region has 16 residues. Germline loops: CDR1 MNHNS, CDR2 SASEGT. V gave up 6 bases and J gave up 1 base; unmatched junction bases: 9. This CDR3 is CASRRDRVFTNTEAFF. As DNA, the CDR3 is TGTGCCAGCAGGAGGGACAGGGTGTTTACGAACACTGAAGCTTTCTTT.

The V and J genes are TRBV7-9 and TRBJ1-5; D uncertain. The germline CDR1 and CDR2 sequences are SEHNR and FQNEAQ (reference sequence). The length of the CDR3 is 15 residues. Trimming took off 1 base at V and 6 bases at J, with 13 bases between the two ends. The CDR3 loop is CASSLGGGLGQPQHF. CDR3 nucleotides: TGTGCCAGCAGCTTAGGTGGAGGGCTAGGTCAGCCCCAGCATTTT.

This clonotype was seen a few times. The J gene is TRBJ2-5, the V gene TRBV28; 7 bases match TRBD1. J lost 5 bases, V lost 6 bases, and 9 bases had no gene match. The CDR3 is 14 residues long. Germline V gene sequence: CDR1 MDHEN, CDR2 SYDVKM. CDR3 residues: CASSSPDRHETQYF. The CDR3, as DNA: TGTGCCAGCAGCTCCCCGGACAGGCATGAGACCCAGTACTTC.

This clonotype has more than one count but fewer than ten. The V gene is TRBV7-2, the J gene TRBJ1-6; the match to TRBD1 covers 7 bases. Germline lookup yields CDR1 SGHTA and CDR2 FQGNSA. The CDR3 sequence is 15 residues long. V shed 5 bases, J shed 7 bases, and the junction held 8 bases outside the gene matches. Written as DNA, the CDR3 is TGTGCCAGCAGCCCCGCCCCAGGGGGAAATTCACCCCTCCACTTT. It encodes CASSPAPGGNSPLHF.

The chain carries TRBV20-1 and TRBJ1-6, with D uncertain. The CDR3 runs to 14 residues. The germline V gene encodes CDR1 DFQATT and CDR2 SNEGSKA (reference sequence). V lost 0 bases and J lost 6, with 9 bases in between. The CDR3 spells CSARESRGNSPLHF. For the CDR3, the DNA is TGCAGTGCTAGAGAAAGCCGGGGTAATTCACCCCTCCACTTT.

This chain uses TRBV5-1 with TRBJ2-1; the match to TRBD1 covers 7 bases. The germline CDR1 and CDR2 sequences are SGHRS and YFSETQ. Losses at the gene ends were 4 bases for V and 7 bases for J; bases not matched to a gene: 8. The CDR3 spans 14 residues. The CDR3 region is CASSTDREGNEQFF. CDR3 nucleotide sequence: TGCGCCAGCAGCACAGACAGGGAAGGGAATGAGCAGTTCTTC.

This clonotype has at least ten counts. This rearrangement joins TRBV7-9 to TRBJ2-2; the D is unclear. V lost 8 bases to trimming and J lost 7 bases, with 14 bases between them. The CDR3 consists of 13 residues. From germline, CDR1 is SEHNR and CDR2 FQNEAQ (reference sequence). In DNA, the CDR3 is TGTGCCAGCGGCCATCACGGAGACGGGGAGCTGTTTTTT. Translating it yields CASGHHGDGELFF.

This clonotype has at least ten counts. The J gene is TRBJ1-4, the V gene TRBV27; TRBD1 might be the D (5 bases). Germline V gives CDR1 MNHEY, CDR2 SMNVEV (reference sequence). CDR3 length equals 12 residues. V lost 6 bases, J lost 7 bases, and 9 bases lay in between. The CDR3 is CASRGVGEKLFF. The CDR3 bases are TGTGCCAGCAGGGGGGTCGGTGAAAAACTGTTTTTT. Based on the CDR3 plus reference TRBV27 and TRBJ1-4, the full variable domain is EAQVTQNPRYLITVTGKKLTVTCSQNMNHEYMSWYRQDPGLGLRQIYYSMNVEVTDKGDVPEGYKVSRKEKRNFPLILESPSPNQTSLYFCASRGVGEKLFFGSGTQLSVL.